The 12 T cell receptor beta chains listed next were all sequenced from one sample in a study of control samples from healthy donors and cancer patients. Clones were read by immunoSEQ multiplex PCR, and TCRdb kept only the in-frame ones, dropping some. The repertoire consists of 40,000 to 55,000 clones, with about 93% occurring once and the leading ten covering roughly a quarter. The material sequenced was PBMCs. The receptors originated from a woman between 50 and 59 years old with head and neck cancer.

V usage is TRBV2 and J usage is TRBJ2-1; no clear D gene. Between the trimmed V and J ends, which lost 6 bases and 0 bases, there was a span of 15 bases. CDR1 and CDR2 from the germline V gene are SNHLY and FYNNEI. The CDR3 consists of 16 residues. CDR3 loop: CASSRRPGSSYNEQFF. The CDR3 nucleotides are TGTGCCAGCAGCCGACGTCCCGGCAGCTCCTACAATGAGCAGTTCTTC.

V gene TRBV28 combines with J gene TRBJ2-1, with a tentative D call TRBD1 (7 bases). Trimming removed 3 bases at V and 6 bases at J, with 15 bases between. CDR3 length: 15 residues. Germline CDR1 is MDHEN and CDR2 is SYDVKM. In nucleotides, the CDR3 is TGTGCCAGCAGTTTTAAGGGCCAGGGGGGCAATGAGCAGTTCTTC. The encoded protein is CASSFKGQGGNEQFF.

The rearrangement uses TRBV11-2 and TRBJ2-1, with TRBD2 as a possible D gene (6 bases). Germline assignment: CDR1 SGHAT and CDR2 FQNNGV. Deletions cut 4 bases from V and 0 bases from J, with 10 bases between. CDR3 length: 15 residues. The CDR3 DNA follows: TGTGCCAGCAGCTCGGACTACCGCTCCTACAATGAGCAGTTCTTC. Translated: CASSSDYRSYNEQFF.

This rearrangement joins TRBV7-9 to TRBJ1-2; 10 nucleotides align to TRBD1. J lost 7 bases, V lost 6 bases, and 11 bases had no gene match. The CDR3 consists of 15 residues. CDR1 is SEHNR, CDR2 FQNEAQ, per germline (reference sequence). The CDR3 reads CASSRGAGTGAGYTF. CDR3 nucleotides: TGTGCCAGCAGTCGGGGGGCCGGGACAGGGGCTGGCTACACCTTC.

V usage is TRBV3-1 (or the pseudogene TRBV3-2) and J usage is TRBJ2-3, with TRBD2 matching over 8 bases. Germline assignment: CDR1 LGHDT and CDR2 YNNKEL (reference sequence). Trimming cost V 0 bases and J 3 bases; bases outside gene matches: 11. The CDR3 loop spans 18 amino acids. In nucleotides, the CDR3 is TGTGCCAGCAGCCAAGATCCTATCTTAGCGGGACGGACAGATACGCAGTATTTT. Translating it yields CASSQDPILAGRTDTQYF.

V gene TRBV6-1 combines with J gene TRBJ1-1, with TRBD1 as a possible D gene (6 bases). V was clipped by 3 bases and J by 7 bases, with 15 bases between them. The CDR3 runs to 14 residues. From germline, CDR1 is MNHNS and CDR2 SASEGT. In DNA, the CDR3 is TGTGCCAGCAGTGAGGACCGGGACACCCTTGAAGCTTTCTTT. Translated: CASSEDRDTLEAFF.

The chain uses TRBV28 and TRBJ2-3; the D call may be TRBD1 or TRBD2 (7 bases each). The germline CDR1 and CDR2 sequences are MDHEN and SYDVKM. This CDR3 is built from 16 residues. Trimming removed 4 bases from V and 4 bases from J, with 18 bases in between. The CDR3 DNA reads TGTGCCAGCAGTTCCACGGCCAGGGGGAGGGCAGATACGCAGTATTTT. Translated: CASSSTARGRADTQYF.

The V and J genes are TRBV11-2 and TRBJ2-7; 8 nucleotides match TRBD1. The CDR3 has 16 residues. V gave up 5 bases and J gave up 6 bases; unmatched junction bases: 15. Germline V lookup: CDR1 SGHAT, CDR2 FQNNGV. CDR3 DNA sequence: TGTGCCAGCAGCCTAACCGGACAGGGATACCCTTCCGAGCAGTACTTC. Encoded protein: CASSLTGQGYPSEQYF.

This rearrangement joins TRBV5-6 to TRBJ2-5; 8 nucleotides agree with TRBD1. Per germline, CDR1 SGHDT and CDR2 YYEEEE. There are 15 residues in the CDR3. The ends lost 5 bases at V and 4 bases at J; junction bases unmatched: 10. The DNA of the CDR3 is TGTGCCAGCAGTCGTACAGGGGGGATAGGAGAGACCCAGTACTTC. Its protein product is CASSRTGGIGETQYF.

The chain has TRBV5-1 and TRBJ2-1; 9 bases match TRBD2. This CDR3 is 15 amino acids long. Germline V CDR1 and CDR2: SGHRS, YFSETQ. The J segment lost 7 bases and the V segment lost 3 bases, leaving 8 bases of the junction unmatched. The CDR3 DNA follows: TGCGCCAGCAGCTCCTTTGCGGGAGGGGGGAATGAGCAGTTCTTC. Its translation: CASSSFAGGGNEQFF. The variable domain in full, completed from reference TRBV5-1 and TRBJ2-1, reads KAGVTQTPRYLIKTRGQQVTLSCSPISGHRSVSWYQQTPGQGLQFLFEYFSETQRNKGNFPGRFSGRQFSNSRSEMNVSTLELGDSALYLCASSSFAGGGNEQFFGPGTRLTVL.

This clone has only one observation. This chain links TRBV30 with TRBJ1-6; 11 bases agree with TRBD1. V dropped 2 bases and J dropped 7; count of bases not matched to a gene: 7. The CDR3 is 16 amino acids. Germline CDR1 reads GTSNPN; CDR2 reads SVGIG (reference sequence). The CDR3 sequence: CAWSSGQGGENSPLHF. As DNA, the CDR3 is TGTGCCTGGAGTTCGGGACAGGGGGGCGAAAATTCACCCCTCCACTTT. Complete variable domain (other parts from reference TRBV30 and TRBJ1-6): SQTIHQWPATLVQPVGSPLSLECTVEGTSNPNLYWYRQAAGRGLQLLFYSVGIGQISSEVPQNLSASRPQDRQFILSSKKLLLSDSGFYLCAWSSGQGGENSPLHFGNGTRLTVT.

The gene calls are TRBV10-2 and TRBJ1-5, with D hard to call. V was shortened by 2 bases and J by 0 bases, with 8 bases between the two germline ends. The CDR3 runs 15 residues. The germline V gene encodes CDR1 WSHSY and CDR2 SAAADI. For the CDR3, the DNA is TGCGCCAGCAGTGAGAGGATCGGTAGCAATCAGCCCCAGCATTTT. Amino acid sequence: CASSERIGSNQPQHF.